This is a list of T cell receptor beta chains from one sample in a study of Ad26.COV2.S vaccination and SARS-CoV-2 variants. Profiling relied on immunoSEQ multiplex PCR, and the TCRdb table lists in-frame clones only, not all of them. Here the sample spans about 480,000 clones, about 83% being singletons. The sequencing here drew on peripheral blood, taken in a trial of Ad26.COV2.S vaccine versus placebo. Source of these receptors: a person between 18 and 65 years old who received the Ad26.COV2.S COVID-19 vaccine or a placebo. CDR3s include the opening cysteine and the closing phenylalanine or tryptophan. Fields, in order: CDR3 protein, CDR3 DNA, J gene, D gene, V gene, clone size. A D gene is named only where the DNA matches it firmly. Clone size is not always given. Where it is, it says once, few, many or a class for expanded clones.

cdr3_aa: CASSQEWGLTTGELFF
cdr3_nt: TGTGCCAGCAGCCAAGAGTGGGGCTTGACCACCGGGGAGCTGTTTTTT
j_call: TRBJ2-2
d_call: -
v_call: TRBV3-1/TRBV3-2
clone_size: once

cdr3_aa: CASSLSSGRTDEQFF
cdr3_nt: TGTGCCAGCAGCTTATCTAGCGGGAGGACCGATGAGCAGTTCTTC
j_call: TRBJ2-1
d_call: TRBD2
v_call: TRBV7-8
clone_size: -

cdr3_aa: CASSSRGGIRNEQFF
cdr3_nt: TGTGCCAGCAGCTCCAGGGGCGGGATTCGCAATGAGCAGTTCTTC
j_call: TRBJ2-1
d_call: -
v_call: TRBV11-3
clone_size: -

cdr3_aa: CASRRQGGWYEQYF
cdr3_nt: TGTGCCAGCAGACGCCAGGGGGGCTGGTACGAGCAGTACTTC
j_call: TRBJ2-7
d_call: -
v_call: TRBV28
clone_size: -

cdr3_aa: CASSVVTGVEAFF
cdr3_nt: TGTGCCAGCAGCGTAGTAACAGGGGTAGAAGCTTTCTTT
j_call: TRBJ1-1
d_call: TRBD1
v_call: TRBV9
clone_size: -

cdr3_aa: CASSLDSPNTGELFF
cdr3_nt: TGTGCCAGCTCACTCGACTCCCCGAACACCGGGGAGCTGTTTTTT
j_call: TRBJ2-2
d_call: -
v_call: TRBV18
clone_size: -

cdr3_aa: CASSLGSRNTEAFF
cdr3_nt: TGTGCCAGCAGCTTAGGCAGCCGGAACACTGAAGCTTTCTTT
j_call: TRBJ1-1
d_call: -
v_call: TRBV7-8
clone_size: -

cdr3_aa: CASSLWGFEGRNNQPQHF
cdr3_nt: TGTGCCAGCAGCTTATGGGGCTTCGAGGGGCGTAACAATCAGCCCCAGCATTTT
j_call: TRBJ1-5
d_call: -
v_call: TRBV7-8
clone_size: -

cdr3_aa: CATSRDSNGYTF
cdr3_nt: TGTGCCACCAGCAGGGACAGTAATGGCTACACCTTC
j_call: TRBJ1-2
d_call: -
v_call: TRBV15
clone_size: -

cdr3_aa: CSVEVSSGEETQYF
cdr3_nt: TGCAGCGTTGAAGTCTCTAGCGGGGAGGAGACCCAGTACTTC
j_call: TRBJ2-5
d_call: TRBD2
v_call: TRBV29-1
clone_size: -

cdr3_aa: CASSQVLGQPQHF
cdr3_nt: TGTGCCAGCAGCCAAGTATTAGGGCAGCCCCAGCATTTT
j_call: TRBJ1-5
d_call: -
v_call: TRBV3-1/TRBV3-2
clone_size: -

cdr3_aa: CASTLPSGRTGELFF
cdr3_nt: TGTGCCAGCACCCTCCCCAGCGGGAGAACCGGGGAGCTGTTTTTT
j_call: TRBJ2-2
d_call: TRBD2
v_call: TRBV28
clone_size: once

cdr3_aa: CASSFGGSDTDTQYF
cdr3_nt: TGTGCCAGCAGCTTTGGTGGCAGTGACACAGATACGCAGTATTTT
j_call: TRBJ2-3
d_call: -
v_call: TRBV5-8
clone_size: -

cdr3_aa: CAWSVRGIYNEQFF
cdr3_nt: TGTGCCTGGAGTGTACGTGGGATTTACAATGAGCAGTTCTTC
j_call: TRBJ2-1
d_call: -
v_call: TRBV30
clone_size: -

cdr3_aa: CATRGVTETQYF
cdr3_nt: TGTGCCACCAGAGGGGTGACTGAGACCCAGTACTTC
j_call: TRBJ2-5
d_call: -
v_call: TRBV24-1
clone_size: -

cdr3_aa: CASSTTGQGLLYGYTF
cdr3_nt: TGTGCCAGCAGTACTACGGGACAGGGGCTCCTCTATGGCTACACCTTC
j_call: TRBJ1-2
d_call: TRBD1
v_call: TRBV28
clone_size: few

cdr3_aa: CATSRVGRPSGTGELFF
cdr3_nt: TGCGCCACCTCGCGCGTAGGCCGCCCCTCGGGCACCGGGGAGCTGTTTTTT
j_call: TRBJ2-2
d_call: -
v_call: TRBV4-1
clone_size: -

cdr3_aa: CASSPSRGQPEQFF
cdr3_nt: TGTGCCAGCTCACCGAGTAGAGGCCAACCTGAGCAGTTCTTC
j_call: TRBJ2-1
d_call: -
v_call: TRBV18
clone_size: -

cdr3_aa: CAREGPGLKAYEQYF
cdr3_nt: TGTGCCAGGGAGGGGCCGGGACTCAAAGCCTACGAGCAGTACTTC
j_call: TRBJ2-7
d_call: -
v_call: TRBV27
clone_size: -

cdr3_aa: CASSLEVGPGGYTF
cdr3_nt: TGCGCCAGCAGCTTGGAAGTGGGGCCCGGTGGTTACACCTTC
j_call: TRBJ1-2
d_call: -
v_call: TRBV5-1
clone_size: -

cdr3_aa: CASSITGDSAPLHF
cdr3_nt: TGTGCCAGCAGTATAACAGGGGACAGTGCACCCCTCCACTTT
j_call: TRBJ1-6
d_call: TRBD1
v_call: TRBV28
clone_size: -

cdr3_aa: CASSRDRVGTDTQYF
cdr3_nt: TGTGCCAGCTCACGGGACAGGGTTGGCACAGATACGCAGTATTTT
j_call: TRBJ2-3
d_call: TRBD1
v_call: TRBV18
clone_size: -

cdr3_aa: CATSRGQFRLAGADTQYF
cdr3_nt: TGTGCCACCAGCAGAGGCCAGTTCAGGCTAGCGGGAGCGGATACGCAGTATTTT
j_call: TRBJ2-3
d_call: TRBD2
v_call: TRBV15
clone_size: -

cdr3_aa: CASSPGWADDTEAFF
cdr3_nt: TGTGCCAGCTCACCAGGGTGGGCAGACGACACTGAAGCTTTCTTT
j_call: TRBJ1-1
d_call: -
v_call: TRBV18
clone_size: -

cdr3_aa: CASSGVPTGEAFF
cdr3_nt: TGTGCCAGCTCAGGGGTACCAACAGGGGAAGCTTTCTTT
j_call: TRBJ1-1
d_call: -
v_call: TRBV18
clone_size: -

cdr3_aa: CASSSSGRPHQPQHF
cdr3_nt: TGTGCCAGCAGCTCCTCGGGGCGCCCCCATCAGCCCCAGCATTTT
j_call: TRBJ1-5
d_call: -
v_call: TRBV7-2
clone_size: -

cdr3_aa: CASSPSTSGQETQYF
cdr3_nt: TGTGCCAGCAGCCCATCGACTAGCGGACAAGAGACCCAGTACTTC
j_call: TRBJ2-5
d_call: TRBD2
v_call: TRBV7-9
clone_size: few

cdr3_aa: CASSSRTSGSYEQYF
cdr3_nt: TGTGCCAGTAGTTCAAGGACTAGCGGAAGCTACGAGCAGTACTTC
j_call: TRBJ2-7
d_call: TRBD2
v_call: TRBV19
clone_size: -

cdr3_aa: CSVFGGQYGYTF
cdr3_nt: TGCAGCGTTTTCGGGGGGCAGTATGGCTACACCTTC
j_call: TRBJ1-2
d_call: -
v_call: TRBV29-1
clone_size: once

cdr3_aa: CAWSIGTPERETQYF
cdr3_nt: TGTGCCTGGAGCATAGGGACTCCAGAACGAGAGACCCAGTACTTC
j_call: TRBJ2-5
d_call: -
v_call: TRBV30
clone_size: -

cdr3_aa: CASSFAPGGIKPQHF
cdr3_nt: TGTGCCAGCAGTTTCGCACCGGGGGGCATCAAGCCCCAGCATTTT
j_call: TRBJ1-5
d_call: -
v_call: TRBV28
clone_size: few

cdr3_aa: CAWSSWGGEVTEAFF
cdr3_nt: TGTGCCTGGAGCTCCTGGGGCGGGGAAGTAACTGAAGCTTTCTTT
j_call: TRBJ1-1
d_call: -
v_call: TRBV30
clone_size: -

cdr3_aa: CAWSFGANYGYTF
cdr3_nt: TGTGCCTGGAGTTTCGGTGCTAACTATGGCTACACCTTC
j_call: TRBJ1-2
d_call: -
v_call: TRBV30
clone_size: once

cdr3_aa: CASSLGLDYEQYF
cdr3_nt: TGTGCCAGCAGCTTAGGACTGGACTACGAGCAGTACTTC
j_call: TRBJ2-7
d_call: -
v_call: TRBV11-3
clone_size: -

cdr3_aa: CASSPGLAASYEQYF
cdr3_nt: TGCGCCAGCAGTCCGGGACTAGCGGCCTCCTACGAGCAGTACTTC
j_call: TRBJ2-7
d_call: TRBD2
v_call: TRBV5-1
clone_size: once

cdr3_aa: CASSQVSTGGITEAFF
cdr3_nt: TGCGCCAGCAGCCAAGTGTCCACAGGGGGCATCACTGAAGCTTTCTTT
j_call: TRBJ1-1
d_call: TRBD1
v_call: TRBV4-3
clone_size: -

cdr3_aa: CASSTFDRALGNTIYF
cdr3_nt: TGTGCCAGTAGTACCTTCGACAGGGCCCTTGGAAACACCATATATTTT
j_call: TRBJ1-3
d_call: TRBD1
v_call: TRBV19
clone_size: -

cdr3_aa: CASTLSVSTAYGYTF
cdr3_nt: TGTGCCAGCACTCTTTCGGTTTCGACAGCGTATGGCTACACCTTC
j_call: TRBJ1-2
d_call: -
v_call: TRBV6-6
clone_size: -

cdr3_aa: CASGDSRQGKFYGYTF
cdr3_nt: TGTGCTAGTGGGGACTCTCGACAGGGAAAGTTCTATGGCTACACCTTC
j_call: TRBJ1-2
d_call: TRBD1
v_call: TRBV12-5
clone_size: -

cdr3_aa: CASSLQGISTGELFF
cdr3_nt: TGTGCCAGCAGCTTACAGGGGATCAGCACCGGGGAGCTGTTTTTT
j_call: TRBJ2-2
d_call: TRBD1
v_call: TRBV2
clone_size: -

cdr3_aa: CAWMTGDNEQFF
cdr3_nt: TGTGCCTGGATGACAGGCGACAATGAGCAGTTCTTC
j_call: TRBJ2-1
d_call: -
v_call: TRBV30
clone_size: -

cdr3_aa: CAISVTGNEAFF
cdr3_nt: TGTGCCATCAGTGTTACAGGAAATGAAGCTTTCTTT
j_call: TRBJ1-1
d_call: -
v_call: TRBV10-3
clone_size: -

cdr3_aa: CASSQVGPSGTSRFF
cdr3_nt: TGCGCCAGCAGCCAAGTGGGTCCATCCGGGACTAGCCGTTTCTTC
j_call: TRBJ2-1
d_call: TRBD2
v_call: TRBV4-1
clone_size: few